This T cell receptor (beta chain) was captured by sequencing in a study of blood T cell repertoires in COVID-19. Study-wide background: Samples taken during acute and convalescent COVID-19 were collected in the United States, Italy and Spain. The cDNA or gDNA used as material had been derived from T cells, B-cell-depleted T cells, or PBMCs.

Sequenced by immunoSEQ multiplex PCR; TCRdb stores in-frame clones only, minus some. Of 250,000 to 350,000 clones listed, around 88% are singletons. With V trimmed by 5 bases and J by 3 bases, 6 bases remained unmatched. The CDR3 has 14 amino acids. Germline lookup yields CDR1 SQVTM and CDR2 ANQGSEA. The chain recombines TRBV29-1 with TRBJ1-2; 10 bases agree with TRBD1. The source is a young woman who had recovered from COVID-19. Sample: peripheral blood. The CDR3 region is CSVPPGQGDYGYTF. DNA of the CDR3: TGCAGCGTTCCCCCCGGACAGGGGGACTATGGCTACACCTTC. The complete variable domain, with remaining parts taken from reference TRBV29-1 and TRBJ1-2, reads SAVISQKPSRDICQRGTSLTIQCQVDSQVTMMFWYRQQPGQSLTLIATANQGSEATYESGFVIDKFPISRPNLTFSTLTVSNMSPEDSSIYLCSVPPGQGDYGYTFGSGTRLTVV.